The next 27 T cell receptor beta chains were all read from a single sample in a study of shared clonotypes between healthy human individuals. The repertoire was sequenced with immunoSEQ multiplex PCR; TCRdb's copy has only in-frame clones and lacks some. The table has some 2,100,000 clones, approximately 95% seen once; the top ten hold approximately 0.13%. The sample taken for sequencing was naive CD4+ T cells sorted from blood. Stated subset: CD45RA+ positively selected. Source of these receptors: a man between 18 and 29 years old in good health.

This chain links TRBV6-1 with TRBJ2-2; D possibly corresponds to TRBD1 (6 bases). Germline V gene sequence: CDR1 MNHNS, CDR2 SASEGT. V gave up 5 bases and J gave up 2 bases, with 12 bases separating them. This CDR3 is 15 amino acids long. CDR3 sequence reads: CASSKGQTNTGELFF. The CDR3 DNA is TGTGCCAGCAGTAAGGGACAAACTAACACCGGGGAGCTGTTTTTT.

The V call is TRBV28, the J call TRBJ1-6; D is uncertain. This CDR3 region has 15 residues. Germline V gives CDR1 MDHEN, CDR2 SYDVKM. The ends were cut back, 4 bases at V and 0 bases at J, with 7 bases in the middle. CDR3 sequence (DNA): TGTGCCAGCAGTTCAGAGGGCTCCTATAATTCACCCCTCCACTTT. Protein: CASSSEGSYNSPLHF. Variable domain in full (rest from reference TRBV28 and TRBJ1-6): DVKVTQSSRYLVKRTGEKVFLECVQDMDHENMFWYRQDPGLGLRLIYFSYDVKMKEKGDIPEGYSVSREKKERFSLILESASTNQTSMYLCASSSEGSYNSPLHFGNGTRLTVT.

The chain employs TRBV7-2 and TRBJ2-5, with 14 positions matching TRBD2. Germline values: CDR1 SGHTA, CDR2 FQGNSA. Unmatched junction bases numbered 8, after V lost 5 bases and J lost 6 bases. This CDR3 region has 16 residues. CDR3 amino acids: CASSVEGTSGRQTQYF. As DNA, the CDR3 is TGTGCCAGCAGCGTCGAAGGGACTAGCGGGAGACAGACCCAGTACTTC.

The rearrangement links TRBV5-1 to TRBJ2-7; TRBD1 agrees at 7 bases. The CDR3 covers 15 residues. Germline CDR1 and CDR2: SGHRS and YFSETQ. After removal of 4 bases from V and 3 bases from J, the junction contained 10 bases not matched to a gene. DNA of the CDR3: TGCGCCAGCAGCCCGAACCCGACAGGGTTCTACGAGCAGTACTTC. Protein product: CASSPNPTGFYEQYF. Based on the CDR3 plus reference TRBV5-1 and TRBJ2-7, the full variable domain is KAGVTQTPRYLIKTRGQQVTLSCSPISGHRSVSWYQQTPGQGLQFLFEYFSETQRNKGNFPGRFSGRQFSNSRSEMNVSTLELGDSALYLCASSPNPTGFYEQYFGPGTRLTVT.

V and J are TRBV13 and TRBJ2-3; tentatively, D is TRBD1 or TRBD2 (6 bases each). V was shortened by 1 base and J by 1 base, with 15 bases between the two germline ends. Germline-derived CDR1 and CDR2 are PRHDT and FYEKMQ (reference sequence). The CDR3 is made up of 17 amino acids. CDR3 region: CASSLVWGDKRTDTQYF. CDR3 coding DNA: TGTGCCAGCAGCTTAGTTTGGGGGGACAAACGCACAGATACGCAGTATTTT.

As regards this clone: This sample includes further DNA sequences coding for the same CDR3. The genes are TRBV19 and TRBJ2-5, with TRBD2 matching 10 bases. The CDR3 spans 14 residues. V was clipped by 5 bases and J by 5 bases; unmatched bases: 5. The V gene's germline CDR1 is LNHDA and CDR2 SQIVND (reference sequence). CDR3 region: CASSVLAGEETQYF. The CDR3 nucleotides read TGTGCCAGTAGTGTCCTAGCGGGAGAGGAGACCCAGTACTTC. Supplemented by reference TRBV19 and TRBJ2-5, the full variable domain reads DGGITQSPKYLFRKEGQNVTLSCEQNLNHDAMYWYRQDPGQGLRLIYYSQIVNDFQKGDIAEGYSVSREKKESFPLTVTSAQKNPTAFYLCASSVLAGEETQYFGPGTRLLVL.

The chain joins TRBV28 to TRBJ2-2; D possibly matches TRBD1 or TRBD2 (6 bases each). CDR3 length: 15 residues. Trimming removed 8 bases from V and 4 bases from J, with 17 bases in between. Germline assignment: CDR1 MDHEN and CDR2 SYDVKM. This chain's CDR3 is CASCPGGEVTGELFF. The CDR3 region has the DNA TGTGCCAGCTGTCCCGGGGGCGAAGTCACCGGGGAGCTGTTTTTT.

The sample holds one count of this clone. This chain connects TRBV2 to TRBJ2-7; TRBD1 might be the D (5 bases). Germline V gene data show CDR1 as SNHLY and CDR2 as FYNNEI. V lost 4 bases and J lost 1, with 11 bases in between. The CDR3 sequence is 14 residues long. The chain's CDR3 is CASSAAGISYEQYF. The CDR3 DNA reads TGTGCCAGCAGTGCCGCAGGGATTTCCTACGAGCAGTACTTC.

The J gene is TRBJ1-3, the V gene TRBV27; D is uncertain. The germline V gene has CDR1 MNHEY and CDR2 SMNVEV (reference sequence). Deletions cut 0 bases from V and 3 bases from J, with 9 bases between. The CDR3 runs 15 residues. The CDR3 here is CASSLSSGLGNTIYF. The CDR3, as DNA: TGTGCCAGCAGTTTATCATCCGGGCTTGGAAACACCATATATTTT.

This chain links TRBV12-5 with TRBJ2-2; 9 nucleotides agree with TRBD2. Germline V CDR1 and CDR2: LGHNT, FRNRAP. After removal of 3 bases from V and 2 bases from J, the junction contained 1 base not matched to a gene. CDR3 length: 15 residues. The CDR3 coding sequence is TGTGCTAGTGGTTTAGCGGGAGGTAACACCGGGGAGCTGTTTTTT. Residues: CASGLAGGNTGELFF.

The J gene is TRBJ2-7, the V gene TRBV2; no firm D call. V was trimmed by 4 bases and J by 2 bases, leaving 9 bases between them. The CDR3 sequence is 13 residues long. Germline CDR1 reads SNHLY; CDR2 reads FYNNEI. Here the CDR3 reads CASSVVSTYEQYF. The CDR3 DNA reads TGTGCCAGCAGTGTGGTCAGCACCTACGAGCAGTACTTC.

Notes on this clone: The same CDR3 also results from other DNA sequences found in this sample. J is TRBJ2-7 and V is TRBV6-5, with a possible D match to TRBD1 (6 bases). Germline V lookup: CDR1 MNHEY, CDR2 SVGAGI. The length of the CDR3 is 13 residues. Between the trimmed V and J ends, which lost 6 bases and 0 bases, there was a span of 9 bases. As DNA, the CDR3 is TGTGCCAGCAGCAGGACAGCCTCCTACGAGCAGTACTTC. It codes for CASSRTASYEQYF.

A word on this clone: The sample holds other DNA sequences that translate to the same CDR3. V is TRBV28 and J is TRBJ1-2; D may be TRBD1 (5 bases). Germline CDR1 and CDR2: MDHEN and SYDVKM. Trimming removed 3 bases from V and 7 bases from J, with 6 bases in between. The length of the CDR3 is 11 residues. The CDR3 reads CASSLRGGYTF. The CDR3 region has the DNA TGTGCCAGCAGTTTGAGGGGTGGCTACACCTTC.

About this clone: The same CDR3 also results from other DNA sequences found in this sample. J is TRBJ1-1 and V is TRBV6-5; 7 bases agree with TRBD1. The germline CDR1 and CDR2 sequences are MNHEY and SVGAGI. The CDR3 is 14 residues long. Unmatched junction bases numbered 4, after V lost 6 bases and J lost 0 bases. The CDR3 coding sequence is TGTGCCAGCAGGAGGGACAGCTTGAACACTGAAGCTTTCTTT. This gives the protein CASRRDSLNTEAFF.

V is TRBV6-5 and J is TRBJ1-2, with D possibly being TRBD1 (5 bases). Germline CDR1 is MNHEY and CDR2 is SVGAGI. The length of the CDR3 is 12 residues. V lost 6 bases to trimming and J lost 7 bases, with 12 bases between them. The CDR3 spells CASRNRLSGYTF. Here the CDR3 DNA reads TGTGCCAGCAGAAACAGGTTGTCTGGCTACACCTTC.

This clone was seen once. The J gene is TRBJ2-3, the V gene TRBV5-6, with 7 bases that match TRBD1. J gave up 2 bases and V 4 bases, and 7 bases lay outside the gene matches. The CDR3 has 15 residues. Per germline, CDR1 SGHDT and CDR2 YYEEEE. CDR3 DNA: TGTGCCAGCAGCGTGGACAGGAAGAACACAGATACGCAGTATTTT. The encoded protein is CASSVDRKNTDTQYF.

This chain links TRBV5-4 with TRBJ1-2; TRBD1 matches 8 bases. Germline V lookup: CDR1 SGHNT, CDR2 YYREEE (reference sequence). The ends lost 5 bases at V and 3 bases at J; junction bases unmatched: 3. The CDR3 extends over 13 amino acids. DNA of the CDR3: TGTGCCAGCAGGGCGGACAGGGACTATGGCTACACCTTC. Translated: CASRADRDYGYTF.

As concerns this clone: One base away lies a much larger clone, so this may be a sequencing read error. The chain joins TRBV9 to TRBJ2-7, with 7 bases fitting TRBD1. Germline trimming cut 4 bases from V and 2 bases from J; bases unmatched to any gene: 6. The CDR3 covers 14 residues. Germline CDR1 and CDR2: SGDLS and YYNGEE. The CDR3 spells CASSSGTVPYEQYF. DNA of the CDR3: TGTGCCAGCAGCTCGGGGACAGTCCCCTACGAGCAGTACTTC.

This rearrangement joins TRBV7-2 to TRBJ2-3; 7 bases fit TRBD2. The germline V gene encodes CDR1 SGHTA and CDR2 FQGNSA. V was pared by 4 bases and J by 2 bases, with 3 bases of the junction left unmatched. The CDR3 covers 14 residues. The CDR3 bases are TGTGCCAGCAGCTGGGACTATCTCACAGATACGCAGTATTTT. This encodes CASSWDYLTDTQYF.

CDR3 coding DNA: TGCGCCAGCAGCAAATTGGAGGGGCAGTGGCAAGAGACCCAGTACTTC. Translation gives CASSKLEGQWQETQYF. V and J are TRBV5-1 and TRBJ2-5, with D possibly TRBD2 on 6 matching bases. This CDR3 has 16 amino acids. V shed 4 bases and J shed 2 bases, with 18 bases lying between them. In germline, CDR1 is SGHRS, CDR2 YFSETQ.

A remark on this clone: Different DNA sequences within this sample yield the same CDR3. V and J are TRBV7-9 and TRBJ2-7; 10 bases align to TRBD1. The length of the CDR3 is 14 residues. Germline V CDR1 and CDR2: SEHNR, FQNEAQ (reference sequence). Trimming took 5 bases from V and 2 from J; bases not matched to a gene: 3. CDR3: CASSPGQGAYEQYF. CDR3 coding DNA: TGTGCCAGCAGCCCAGGACAGGGGGCCTACGAGCAGTACTTC.

A word on this clone: Other nucleotide sequences in the sample specify the same CDR3. This rearrangement joins TRBV5-4 to TRBJ2-7; D is ambiguous. This CDR3 contains 11 residues. Germline CDR1 is SGHNT and CDR2 is YYREEE (reference sequence). Trimming removed 3 bases from V and 0 bases from J, with 1 base in between. The CDR3 bases are TGTGCCAGCAGCTCCTCCTACGAGCAGTACTTC. Amino acid sequence: CASSSSYEQYF.

This clone was recorded only once. The chain employs TRBV2 and TRBJ2-7; 7 bases are shared with TRBD1. Germline CDR1 SNHLY, CDR2 FYNNEI. The CDR3 totals 13 residues. J gave up 6 bases and V 2 bases, and 4 bases lay outside the gene matches. The CDR3 loop reads CASSESNRGEQYF. The CDR3 DNA follows: TGTGCCAGCAGTGAATCGAACAGGGGCGAGCAGTACTTC.

The chain combines TRBV4-1 with TRBJ2-3; TRBD1 matches 7 bases. Trimming at V came to 3 bases and at J to 6 bases, leaving 15 bases not matched to a gene. There are 17 residues in the CDR3. CDR1 is MGHRA and CDR2 is YSYEKL in the germline V gene. The CDR3 spells CASSHNPTGYNLDTQYF. In DNA, the CDR3 is TGCGCCAGCAGCCATAACCCGACAGGGTATAACTTGGATACGCAGTATTTT.

The V gene is TRBV4-1, the J gene TRBJ2-1, with TRBD2 matching over 9 bases. CDR1 and CDR2 (germline): MGHRA, YSYEKL. The CDR3 extends over 16 amino acids. V lost 0 bases to trimming and J lost 7 bases; unmatched junction nucleotides: 7. The chain's CDR3 is CASSQERLAGFNEQFF. In DNA, the CDR3 is TGCGCCAGCAGCCAAGAGCGGCTAGCGGGGTTTAATGAGCAGTTCTTC.

This chain uses TRBV5-1 with TRBJ2-2, with TRBD1 matching 7 bases. The CDR3 runs to 14 residues. V gave up 5 bases and J gave up 2 bases; unmatched junction bases: 3. The germline CDR1 and CDR2 sequences are SGHRS and YFSETQ. The CDR3 bases are TGCGCCAGCAGTACAGGGGAAAACACCGGGGAGCTGTTTTTT. This translates into CASSTGENTGELFF.

J is TRBJ2-1 and V is TRBV15; D is possibly TRBD2 (6 bases). The germline gives CDR1 LNHNV, CDR2 YYDKDF (reference sequence). The CDR3 runs 14 residues. V shed 0 bases and J shed 4 bases, with 7 bases lying between them. For the CDR3, the DNA is TGTGCCACCAGCAGAGATGCGGGGTACAATGAGCAGTTCTTC. This codes for CATSRDAGYNEQFF.